The 32 T cell receptor beta chains below come from one sample, sequenced in a study of regulatory T cells in long-lasting Graves disease. Building the TCR beta libraries relied on iRepertoire HTBI primers, and CDR3 regions underwent Arm-PCR. TCRdb processed the multiplex PCR reads anew with MiXCR; each CDR3 protein has one entry. The table has under 500,000 distinct CDR3 sequences, 20% seen once; the top ten hold less than 25%. Time point given: persistent/refractory GD, antithyroid drugs over 5 years with positive TRAb. PBMC-extracted RNA yielded the TCR library. The specimen comprised peripheral blood mononuclear cells (PBMCs), sampled when the disease was refractory, from a patient treated with antithyroid drugs. These receptors came from a female donor with Graves disease.

The chain has TRBV7-2 and TRBJ1-1; TRBD1 is a possible D gene (6 bases). Germline V CDR1 and CDR2: SGHTA, FQGNSA. Trimming shortened V by 5 bases and J by 0 bases, and 13 bases separated the two germline ends. The CDR3 totals 15 residues. The CDR3 nucleotides are TGTGCCAGCAGCGTTCACAGGGCGTTGAACACTGAAGCTTTCTTT. It yields the protein CASSVHRALNTEAFF.

This clonotype occurred many times. The chain employs TRBV7-2 and TRBJ2-7, with unresolved D. Deletions cut 3 bases from V and 0 bases from J, with 9 bases between. The CDR3 totals 14 residues. Germline CDR1 is SGHTA and CDR2 is FQGNSA. The CDR3 loop is CASSFGEHSYEQYF. CDR3 DNA sequence: TGTGCCAGCAGCTTTGGGGAACACTCCTACGAGCAGTACTTC. The whole variable domain, remainder taken from reference TRBV7-2 and TRBJ2-7, is GAGVSQSPSNKVTEKGKDVELRCDPISGHTALYWYRQSLGQGLEFLIYFQGNSAPDKSGLPSDRFSAERTGGSVSTLTIQRTQQEDSAVYLCASSFGEHSYEQYFGPGTRLTVT.

This clonotype was seen repeatedly, ten times or more. The V and J genes are TRBV2 and TRBJ2-7; D remains unclear. The CDR3 runs to 11 residues. Per germline, CDR1 SNHLY and CDR2 FYNNEI. Trimming took 8 bases from V and 7 from J, leaving 12 bases between them. CDR3 in DNA: TGTGCCAGCTCACATGATTTGGAGCAGTACTTC. The encoded protein is CASSHDLEQYF.

This clonotype was found a few times. The chain carries TRBV7-2 and TRBJ2-7, with D perhaps being TRBD1 or TRBD2 (6 bases each). The germline CDR1 and CDR2 sequences are SGHTA and FQGNSA. The CDR3 runs to 17 residues. V was shortened by 4 bases and J by 0 bases, with 19 bases between the two germline ends. CDR3 loop: CASSSPSGGSTSYEQYF. The CDR3 nucleotides are TGTGCCAGCAGCTCCCCCTCCGGGGGCTCGACCTCCTACGAGCAGTACTTC.

This clonotype has only a few counts. The chain links TRBV2 to TRBJ2-7; D unclear. In germline, CDR1 is SNHLY, CDR2 FYNNEI. The length of the CDR3 is 12 residues. Trimming stripped 4 bases from V and 4 bases from J, with 8 bases between. The CDR3 coding sequence is TGTGCCAGCAGTGTTTTCCGGTACGAGCAGTACTTC. Translated, it gives CASSVFRYEQYF.

This clonotype was counted between two and nine times. The V and J genes are TRBV7-9 and TRBJ1-1; D unresolved. Germline CDR1 SEHNR, CDR2 FQNEAQ (reference sequence). The CDR3 is 13 residues long. Trimming took off 7 bases at V and 5 bases at J, with 14 bases between the two ends. CDR3 amino acids: CASTVMGPTEAFF. CDR3 in DNA: TGTGCCAGCACCGTCATGGGTCCTACTGAAGCTTTCTTT. Drawing the rest from reference TRBV7-9 and TRBJ1-1, the complete variable domain is DTGVSQNPRHKITKRGQNVTFRCDPISEHNRLYWYRQTLGQGPEFLTYFQNEAQLEKSRLLSDRFSAERPKGSFSTLEIQRTEQGDSAMYLCASTVMGPTEAFFGQGTRLTVV.

V gene TRBV6-2 or TRBV6-3 combines with J gene TRBJ2-7; D not resolved. The CDR3 covers 11 residues. CDR1 and CDR2 from the germline V gene are MNHEY and SVGEGT. The chain's CDR3 is CAVGLYYEQYF. CDR3 coding DNA: TGTGCGGTTGGCCTCTACTACGAGCAGTACTTC.

This clonotype was picked up many times. In DNA, the CDR3 is TGTGCCAGCAGAGGACTCGGCCCAGAGACCCAGTACTTC. Translating it yields CASRGLGPETQYF. The chain links TRBV6-1 to TRBJ2-5, with TRBD2 as a possible D gene (5 bases). The length of the CDR3 is 13 residues. The V end lost 6 bases, the J end lost 4 bases, and 12 bases lay between the germline ends. The germline gives CDR1 MNHNS, CDR2 SASEGT.

V gene TRBV20-1 combines with J gene TRBJ2-5; 11 bases are shared with TRBD2. Per the germline V gene, CDR1 is DFQATT and CDR2 is SNEGSKA (reference sequence). V dropped 0 bases and J dropped 4; count of bases not matched to a gene: 16. This CDR3 spans 19 amino acids. CDR3 protein: CSARDPRLAGRGTGETQYF. In DNA form, the CDR3 reads TGCAGTGCTAGAGACCCCCGACTAGCGGGAAGGGGAACGGGAGAGACCCAGTACTTC.

The chain employs TRBV5-1 and TRBJ2-5, with D tentatively TRBD2 (5 bases). With 4 bases removed from V and 5 bases from J, the gap between germline ends came to 18 bases. Germline assignment: CDR1 SGHRS and CDR2 YFSETQ. The CDR3 is 15 residues long. For the CDR3, the DNA is TGCGCCAGCAGCCCCCGGGATGGATATGGGGAGACCCAGTACTTC. It specifies CASSPRDGYGETQYF.

The rearrangement uses TRBV5-1 and TRBJ2-2, with D possibly being TRBD1 or TRBD2 (5 bases each). Germline CDR1 reads SGHRS; CDR2 reads YFSETQ. V was shortened by 2 bases and J by 6 bases, with 17 bases between the two germline ends. This CDR3 has 16 residues. CDR3: CASSFIQGGRPGELFF. As DNA, the CDR3 is TGCGCCAGCAGCTTTATTCAGGGCGGGCGGCCCGGGGAGCTGTTTTTT. Full variable domain (remainder filled in from reference TRBV5-1 and TRBJ2-2): KAGVTQTPRYLIKTRGQQVTLSCSPISGHRSVSWYQQTPGQGLQFLFEYFSETQRNKGNFPGRFSGRQFSNSRSEMNVSTLELGDSALYLCASSFIQGGRPGELFFGEGSRLTVL.

The chain joins TRBV19 to TRBJ2-7; D uncertain. The CDR3 sequence is 11 residues long. V was clipped by 3 bases and J by 7 bases, with 7 bases between them. Germline CDR1 and CDR2: LNHDA and SQIVND (reference sequence). This CDR3 is CASSMGTEQYF. The CDR3 nucleotides are TGTGCCAGTAGTATGGGAACGGAGCAGTACTTC.

CDR3: CASSLGGGRAFF. The CDR3 DNA sequence: TGCGCCAGCAGCCTAGGAGGGGGGAGAGCTTTCTTT. This chain joins TRBV5-1 and TRBJ1-1, with a weak D call TRBD1 (6 bases). The V and J ends lost 4 bases and 10 bases respectively, with 14 bases between them. Germline V lookup: CDR1 SGHRS, CDR2 YFSETQ. The CDR3 length is 12 residues. Complete variable domain (other parts from reference TRBV5-1 and TRBJ1-1): KAGVTQTPRYLIKTRGQQVTLSCSPISGHRSVSWYQQTPGQGLQFLFEYFSETQRNKGNFPGRFSGRQFSNSRSEMNVSTLELGDSALYLCASSLGGGRAFFGQGTRLTVV.

This clonotype showed up many times. V is TRBV10-3 and J is TRBJ2-4, with 7 bases identical to TRBD1. CDR1 and CDR2 from the germline V gene are ENHRY and SYGVKD. J was trimmed by 3 bases and V by 10 bases; bases with no gene match: 3. The CDR3 covers 12 residues. For the CDR3, the DNA is TGTGCCAGTGGGACAGACAAAAACATTCAGTACTTC. Translated, it gives CASGTDKNIQYF.

This clonotype was picked up many times. The rearrangement links TRBV6-1 to TRBJ1-1; tentatively, D is TRBD1 (5 bases). The CDR3 is made up of 14 amino acids. Trimming stripped 8 bases from V and 0 bases from J, with 13 bases between. The germline V gene has CDR1 MNHNS and CDR2 SASEGT. The CDR3 reads CASSDTTMNTEAFF. The DNA for the CDR3 is TGTGCCAGCTCGGACACTACCATGAACACTGAAGCTTTCTTT.

This clonotype has at least ten counts. V usage is TRBV12-3 or TRBV12-4 and J usage is TRBJ1-2, with D maybe TRBD1 (6 bases). V was cut by 4 bases and J by 3 bases, with 9 bases left in between. The CDR3 consists of 13 residues. CDR3 coding DNA: TGTGCCAGCAGTTCTACAGGGTACTATGGCTACACCTTC. The encoded protein is CASSSTGYYGYTF.

This sequence joins TRBV20-1 and TRBJ1-3; unclear D gene. V was clipped by 0 bases and J by 0 bases, with 6 bases between them. In germline, CDR1 is DFQATT, CDR2 SNEGSKA (reference sequence). The CDR3 has 14 residues. CDR3 coding DNA: TGCAGTGCTAGAGATATGCCCTCTGGAAACACCATATATTTT. This encodes CSARDMPSGNTIYF.

The gene calls are TRBV7-2 and TRBJ2-7, with TRBD2 matching over 8 bases. The CDR3 is 16 amino acids. Looked up from germline, CDR1 is SGHTA and CDR2 is FQGNSA. V lost 3 bases, J lost 5 bases, and 12 bases stayed unmatched. CDR3 coding DNA: TGTGCCAGCAGCTTGGCAACTAGCGGCCTGGGGAACGAGCAGTACTTC. Translation gives CASSLATSGLGNEQYF.

This chain joins TRBV20-1 and TRBJ1-1; TRBD1 agrees at 7 bases. V dropped 1 base and J dropped 3; count of bases not matched to a gene: 8. Germline-derived CDR1 and CDR2 are DFQATT and SNEGSKA (reference sequence). This CDR3 is 15 amino acids long. The CDR3 bases are TGCAGTGCTAGAGCCCAACAGGGGAGGGACACTGAAGCTTTCTTT. Amino acid sequence: CSARAQQGRDTEAFF.

This clonotype was detected ten times or more. This chain uses TRBV7-2 with TRBJ2-5, with D maybe TRBD2 (6 bases). V was pared by 1 base and J by 7 bases, with 19 bases between. The CDR3 totals 16 residues. The germline V gene encodes CDR1 SGHTA and CDR2 FQGNSA. Written as DNA, the CDR3 is TGTGCCAGCAGCTTAGATGGGAGTGGGACTGGTGGGACCCAGTACTTC. It encodes CASSLDGSGTGGTQYF.

This clonotype was counted at least ten times. The rearrangement uses TRBV20-1 and TRBJ2-7; 14 nucleotides agree with TRBD2. V was clipped by 0 bases and J by 6 bases; unmatched bases: 7. CDR1 is DFQATT, CDR2 SNEGSKA, per germline (reference sequence). CDR3 length: 16 residues. CDR3 region: CSARDTTSGRAGEQYF. In DNA, the CDR3 is TGCAGTGCTAGAGATACGACTAGCGGGAGGGCCGGCGAGCAGTACTTC.

This clonotype has only a few counts. The chain is built from TRBV6-1 and TRBJ2-2, with D hard to call. The CDR3 extends over 14 amino acids. With 6 bases removed from V and 0 bases from J, the gap between germline ends came to 8 bases. Germline loops: CDR1 MNHNS, CDR2 SASEGT. DNA for the CDR3: TGTGCCAGCAGACATCCCTCGAACACCGGGGAGCTGTTTTTT. Its protein product is CASRHPSNTGELFF.

This clonotype was detected many times. The chain recombines TRBV6-1 with TRBJ2-5; 8 bases agree with TRBD2. V shed 2 bases and J 0 bases; nucleotides not matched to a gene: 17. CDR1 and CDR2 (germline): MNHNS, SASEGT. The CDR3 has 20 residues. The CDR3 protein is CASSEWSRLAGSAYQETQYF. CDR3 DNA: TGTGCCAGCAGTGAATGGAGCCGGCTAGCGGGTTCCGCGTACCAAGAGACCCAGTACTTC.

V usage is TRBV19 and J usage is TRBJ2-2; D is uncertain. V lost 7 bases and J 4 bases, leaving 16 bases between the germline ends. From germline, CDR1 is LNHDA and CDR2 SQIVND (reference sequence). The CDR3 runs 15 residues. CDR3 sequence reads: CASMTLDGTTGELFF. CDR3 sequence (DNA): TGTGCCAGTATGACCTTAGACGGAACCACCGGGGAGCTGTTTTTT.

This clonotype was observed a handful of times. This chain uses TRBV20-1 with TRBJ2-4, with D perhaps matching TRBD1 or TRBD2 (5 bases each). The CDR3 contains 14 residues. V was clipped by 0 bases and J by 4 bases, with 10 bases between them. The germline V gene encodes CDR1 DFQATT and CDR2 SNEGSKA (reference sequence). CDR3 DNA sequence: TGCAGTGCTAGAGATTCGTGGGGGAAAAACATTCAGTACTTC. It is translated as CSARDSWGKNIQYF.

This clonotype came up a few times. The chain carries TRBV6-2 or TRBV6-3 and TRBJ1-5; D is unclear. Trimming shortened V by 0 bases and J by 3 bases, and 15 bases separated the two germline ends. This CDR3 is built from 17 residues. Germline-derived CDR1 and CDR2 are MNHEY and SVGEGT. The CDR3 bases are TGTGCCAGCAGTTACTCGGGTCCAGCACGAGCCAATCAGCCCCAGCATTTT. It encodes CASSYSGPARANQPQHF.

This clonotype was counted between two and nine times. This chain joins TRBV2 and TRBJ1-5; D remains ambiguous. Germline assignment: CDR1 SNHLY and CDR2 FYNNEI. This CDR3 has 14 amino acids. V lost 2 bases to trimming and J lost 9 bases, with 14 bases between them. This CDR3 is CASSEWGGSRPQHF. The CDR3 region has the DNA TGTGCCAGCAGTGAATGGGGAGGGAGTCGGCCCCAGCATTTT.

The chain is built from TRBV6-5 and TRBJ2-2; D perhaps matches TRBD1 (6 bases). V was cut by 2 bases and J by 4 bases, with 11 bases left in between. The CDR3 extends over 15 amino acids. Germline CDR1 reads MNHEY; CDR2 reads SVGAGI. The CDR3 sequence: CASSYDGQPTGELFF. In nucleotides, the CDR3 is TGTGCCAGCAGTTACGATGGACAGCCCACCGGGGAGCTGTTTTTT.

V usage is TRBV7-9 and J usage is TRBJ2-4, with 11 positions matching TRBD2. The CDR3 loop spans 22 amino acids. Germline trimming cut 3 bases from V and 0 bases from J; bases unmatched to any gene: 19. Germline V gene lookup returns CDR1 SEHNR and CDR2 FQNEAQ (reference sequence). The CDR3 reads CASSFGPGGLADFNLAKNIQYF. The DNA for the CDR3 is TGTGCCAGCAGCTTCGGCCCGGGGGGACTAGCGGATTTCAACCTAGCCAAAAACATTCAGTACTTC. Based on the CDR3 plus reference TRBV7-9 and TRBJ2-4, the full variable domain is DTGVSQNPRHKITKRGQNVTFRCDPISEHNRLYWYRQTLGQGPEFLTYFQNEAQLEKSRLLSDRFSAERPKGSFSTLEIQRTEQGDSAMYLCASSFGPGGLADFNLAKNIQYFGAGTRLSVL.

CDR3 nucleotides: TGTGCCAGCAGTGTAAACAGCGGGAGTGGGGAGACCCAGTACTTC. Protein product: CASSVNSGSGETQYF. The chain recombines TRBV2 with TRBJ2-5; 8 nucleotides match TRBD2. J was trimmed by 5 bases and V by 4 bases; bases with no gene match: 9. The CDR3 is 15 residues long. Germline loops: CDR1 SNHLY, CDR2 FYNNEI.

The chain carries TRBV6-1 and TRBJ2-7; the match to TRBD1 covers 10 bases. The CDR3 has 15 residues. V dropped 5 bases and J dropped 2; count of bases not matched to a gene: 6. Germline CDR1 MNHNS, CDR2 SASEGT. As DNA, the CDR3 is TGTGCCAGCAGTCAAGACAGGGGGCCGCCCTACGAGCAGTACTTC. It codes for CASSQDRGPPYEQYF.

This clonotype appeared a few times. Relative to the germline gene, one junction end is altered; a read error may explain this. The rearrangement links TRBV13 to TRBJ2-5; D perhaps matches TRBD2 (6 bases). Looked up from germline, CDR1 is PRHDT and CDR2 is FYEKMQ (reference sequence). The CDR3 loop spans 13 amino acids. As DNA, the CDR3 is TGTGCCAGCAGCCCCGGCGGGGAAGAGACCCAGCACTTC. Protein: CASSPGGEETQHF.